This paragraph covers one T cell receptor (beta chain) sequence. Its cognate antigen is unknown. The data belong to a study of shared clonotypes between healthy human individuals. The study drew its donors from healthy HIV-negative adults without recent acute infections or vaccinations. For sorted subsets, 150 to 200 ng DNA per replicate equaled around 30,000 T cell genomes. Libraries were prepared by immunoSEQ multiplex PCR; TCRdb keeps only in-frame clonotypes and omits some of them. The sample has 950,000 to 1,300,000 clones; 75% are singletons. The CDR3 sequence is 14 residues long. The V gene's germline CDR1 is MGHDK and CDR2 SYGVNS. The V end lost 2 bases, the J end lost 5 bases, and 12 bases lay between the germline ends. Study findings and constraints: Among donors, the sharing of clonotypes was expected to be influenced by sequencing depth.

This TCR was sampled from a man between 18 and 35 years old in good health. J is TRBJ2-5 and V is TRBV25-1; TRBD2 is a possible D gene (5 bases). Sequencing was carried out using memory CD4+ T cells sorted from blood. Indicated subset: CD45RA-negative fraction. The CDR3, as DNA: TGTGCCAGCAGTGAAGGGCTAGCTTCGGAGACCCAGTACTTC. Residues: CASSEGLASETQYF.